Sequencing of this T cell receptor beta chain was carried out in a study of CD8 T cells in Susac syndrome. This clonotype appeared a single time. CDR1 and CDR2 (germline): SEHNR, FQNEAQ (reference sequence). The length of the CDR3 is 15 residues. Trimming removed 4 bases from V and 7 bases from J, with 14 bases in between. The sequenced target, TCR beta, came from blood CD8+ and CD4+ T cells. Healthy donors formed controls matched for age and sex. TEMRA cells were enriched by FACS, and CD4+ and CD8+ T cells were negatively isolated. The RNA, roughly 0.45 to 1 ug, was put through reverse transcription using random hexamers. Each CDR3 protein is one row after TCRdb ran MiXCR on the immunoSEQ multiplex PCR reads. The table shows approximately 110,000 distinct CDR3 sequences, with about 96% occurring only once.

Sequenced sample: CD4+ T cells from PBMCs. The clonotype comes from a human donor in good health. The chain links TRBV7-9 to TRBJ1-6, with D uncertain. Here the CDR3 DNA reads TGTGCCAGCAGCTCCCTATGGGATCCGAATTCACCCCTCCACTTT. This gives the protein CASSSLWDPNSPLHF.